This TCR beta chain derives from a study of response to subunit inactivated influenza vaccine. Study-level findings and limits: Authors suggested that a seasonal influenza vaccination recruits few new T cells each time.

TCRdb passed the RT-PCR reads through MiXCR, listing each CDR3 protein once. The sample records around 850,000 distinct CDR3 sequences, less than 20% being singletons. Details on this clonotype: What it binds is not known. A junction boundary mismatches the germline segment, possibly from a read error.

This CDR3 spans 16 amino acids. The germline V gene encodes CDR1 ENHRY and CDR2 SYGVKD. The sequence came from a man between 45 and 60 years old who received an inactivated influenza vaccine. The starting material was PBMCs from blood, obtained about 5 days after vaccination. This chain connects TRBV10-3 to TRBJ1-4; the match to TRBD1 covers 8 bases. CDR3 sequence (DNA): TGTGCCATCAGTGAGTCGTGGACAGGGACTAATGGAAAACTGTTTTTT. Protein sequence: CAISESWTGTNGKLFF.